This TCR beta chain was captured in a study of CD8 T cells in ankylosing spondylitis. This clonotype was recorded a few times. Its specificity is not known. The trim removed 3 bases at V and 7 bases at J, leaving 9 bases unmatched. This CDR3 is 16 amino acids long. General study results and limits: Within ankylosing spondylitis blood, a TCR beta motif made up of seven to nine highly homologous variants appeared to be characteristic. The authors found the disease-linked clones to be CD8+ and relatively rare in peripheral blood. Matched ankylosing spondylitis synovial fluid reportedly showed significant enrichment of disease-linked clones.

Molecular-barcoded quantitative 5'-RACE produced these TCR beta libraries. TCRdb analysed the 5' RACE reads with MiXCR anew, one entry per CDR3 protein. The sample includes approximately 550,000 distinct CDR3 sequences, roughly an eighth of them seen just once. What was sequenced was blood, either unsorted or a sorted T cell fraction (not recorded which). The source of this sequence is a male donor with ankylosing spondylitis. V usage is TRBV12-3 or TRBV12-4 and J usage is TRBJ1-6; 7 nucleotides align to TRBD1. The chain's CDR3 is CASSLGDRLSNSPLHF. CDR3 in DNA: TGTGCCAGCAGTTTGGGGGACAGACTATCAAATTCACCCCTCCACTTT.